Below are 23 T cell receptor beta chains sequenced from a single sample in a study of cytomegalovirus exposure and HLA in healthy donors. The PCR was carried out with 60 Vbeta primers and 13 Jbeta primers. Clones were read by immunoSEQ multiplex PCR, and TCRdb kept only the in-frame ones, dropping some. This table has 130,000 to 150,000 clones, 70% to 75% appearing once. The specimen was PBMCs. The receptors were sampled from a human donor in good health.

J is TRBJ2-1 and V is TRBV5-1; 9 bases line up with TRBD1. CDR1 and CDR2 (germline): SGHRS, YFSETQ. This CDR3 spans 16 amino acids. With 2 bases clipped from V and 1 base from J, the junction kept 4 bases outside the gene matches. The CDR3 here is CASSLLGTGSYNEQFF. The CDR3, as DNA: TGCGCCAGCAGCTTACTCGGGACAGGGTCCTACAATGAGCAGTTCTTC. Full variable domain (remainder filled in from reference TRBV5-1 and TRBJ2-1): KAGVTQTPRYLIKTRGQQVTLSCSPISGHRSVSWYQQTPGQGLQFLFEYFSETQRNKGNFPGRFSGRQFSNSRSEMNVSTLELGDSALYLCASSLLGTGSYNEQFFGPGTRLTVL.

The table lists this clone with a few counts. The gene calls are TRBV11-3 and TRBJ2-3; 7 bases match TRBD1. The CDR3 covers 14 residues. Trimming at V came to 5 bases and at J to 3 bases, leaving 5 bases not matched to a gene. Germline lookup yields CDR1 SGHNT and CDR2 YENEEA. CDR3 bases: TGTGCCAGCAGCCCGCGACAGGGTACAGATACGCAGTATTTT. Protein sequence: CASSPRQGTDTQYF.

The CDR3 region is CASSLFRLAGGETQYF. In nucleotides, the CDR3 is TGTGCCAGCAGCTTATTCCGACTAGCGGGAGGAGAGACCCAGTACTTC. V and J are TRBV11-3 and TRBJ2-5; 13 bases align to TRBD2. CDR1 is SGHNT and CDR2 is YENEEA in the germline V gene. The V gene end was trimmed by 2 bases and the J gene end by 4 bases; junction bases not matched to a gene: 4. The CDR3 covers 16 residues. The complete variable domain, with remaining parts taken from reference TRBV11-3 and TRBJ2-5, reads EAGVVQSPRYKIIEKKQPVAFWCNPISGHNTLYWYLQNLGQGPELLIRYENEEAVDDSQLPKDRFSAERLKGVDSTLKIQPAELGDSAVYLCASSLFRLAGGETQYFGPGTRLLVL.

V is TRBV7-2 and J is TRBJ2-7, with 9 positions matching TRBD2. With 2 bases clipped from V and 7 bases from J, the junction kept 6 bases outside the gene matches. From germline, CDR1 is SGHTA and CDR2 FQGNSA. The CDR3 runs to 14 residues. CDR3 DNA: TGTGCCAGCAGCTTATCACTAGCGGGCTGGGAGCAGTACTTC. Its translation is CASSLSLAGWEQYF.

This chain uses TRBV19 with TRBJ1-2, with 8 bases fitting TRBD1. There are 16 residues in the CDR3. V shed 3 bases, J shed 4 bases, and the junction held 10 bases outside the gene matches. Germline-derived CDR1 and CDR2 are LNHDA and SQIVND (reference sequence). CDR3 nucleotides: TGTGCCAGTAGTATTTCACCCGGGACAGGATTCTATGGCTACACCTTC. Translated: CASSISPGTGFYGYTF.

CDR3 amino acids: CASGATGGEETQYF. Written as DNA, the CDR3 is TGCGCCAGCGGCGCGACGGGGGGGGAAGAGACCCAGTACTTC. The rearrangement uses TRBV5-1 and TRBJ2-5; 8 bases are a match to TRBD2. Germline loops: CDR1 SGHRS, CDR2 YFSETQ. The ends lost 7 bases at V and 3 bases at J; junction bases unmatched: 8. CDR3 size: 14 residues. Combining the CDR3 with reference TRBV5-1 and TRBJ2-5 gives the whole variable domain KAGVTQTPRYLIKTRGQQVTLSCSPISGHRSVSWYQQTPGQGLQFLFEYFSETQRNKGNFPGRFSGRQFSNSRSEMNVSTLELGDSALYLCASGATGGEETQYFGPGTRLLVL.

This chain links TRBV6-1 with TRBJ1-2; D is possibly TRBD1 (6 bases). Germline V gene sequence: CDR1 MNHNS, CDR2 SASEGT. The length of the CDR3 is 14 residues. V was pared by 4 bases and J by 2 bases, with 11 bases between. CDR3 residues: CASSVWTENYGYTF. DNA for the CDR3: TGTGCCAGCAGTGTATGGACAGAGAACTATGGCTACACCTTC.

The chain is built from TRBV7-3 and TRBJ2-2, with 7 bases identical to TRBD1. J lost 8 bases, V lost 1 base, and 19 bases had no gene match. The germline gives CDR1 SGHTA, CDR2 FQGTGA. This CDR3 has 19 residues. CDR3 coding DNA: TGTGCCAGCAGCTTAAGTGGATCGACAGGGCGAATATCGGGGGGGGAGCTGTTTTTT. Encoded protein: CASSLSGSTGRISGGELFF.

The chain is built from TRBV30 and TRBJ2-5, with D perhaps TRBD2 (5 bases). CDR3 length equals 13 residues. V was cut by 6 bases and J by 3 bases, with 14 bases left in between. Germline CDR1 and CDR2: GTSNPN and SVGIG (reference sequence). Here the CDR3 reads CACMTGIKETQYF. The CDR3 bases are TGTGCCTGTATGACCGGGATCAAAGAGACCCAGTACTTC.

This chain uses TRBV6-1 with TRBJ2-3; a weak D match, TRBD2 (6 bases). This CDR3 has 15 residues. Germline V lookup: CDR1 MNHNS, CDR2 SASEGT. Trimming removed 2 bases from V and 0 bases from J, with 9 bases in between. CDR3 nucleotide sequence: TGTGCCAGCAGTGAACTAGCGCACAGCACAGATACGCAGTATTTT. It specifies CASSELAHSTDTQYF.

V is TRBV2 and J is TRBJ2-4; D perhaps matches TRBD1 (6 bases). Looked up from germline, CDR1 is SNHLY and CDR2 is FYNNEI. This CDR3 spans 15 amino acids. V was clipped by 7 bases and J by 7 bases, with 20 bases between them. CDR3 loop: CASKEGVRGKNIQYF. CDR3 sequence (DNA): TGTGCCAGCAAAGAGGGGGTAAGGGGTAAGAACATTCAGTACTTC.

This clone came up a few times. The chain links TRBV6-5 to TRBJ2-3; 8 nucleotides agree with TRBD2. CDR1 is MNHEY, CDR2 SVGAGI, per germline. J was trimmed by 4 bases and V by 6 bases; bases with no gene match: 6. CDR3 length equals 14 residues. CDR3 DNA: TGTGCCAGCAGGAGCGGGAGCATTCCAGATACGCAGTATTTT. This translates into CASRSGSIPDTQYF.

The chain links TRBV7-9 to TRBJ2-5, with a tentative D call TRBD1 (5 bases). Germline V gives CDR1 SEHNR, CDR2 FQNEAQ (reference sequence). The V gene lost 6 bases and the J gene lost 3 bases, with 17 bases spanning the gap. The CDR3 totals 15 residues. The CDR3 DNA sequence: TGTGCCAGCAGTTACGGTCATAAAGGGGAAGAGACCCAGTACTTC. Its translation is CASSYGHKGEETQYF.

This chain uses TRBV5-6 with TRBJ2-5, with TRBD1 identical over 10 bases. J lost 5 bases, V lost 3 bases, and 10 bases had no gene match. This CDR3 has 16 amino acids. Germline CDR1 reads SGHDT; CDR2 reads YYEEEE. The CDR3 loop reads CASSSRDRGVKETQYF. The CDR3 DNA sequence: TGTGCCAGCAGCTCTCGGGACAGGGGAGTGAAGGAGACCCAGTACTTC.

The CDR3 sequence: CASNVRAASEVAFF. As DNA, the CDR3 is TGTGCCAGCAACGTGAGAGCGGCATCCGAAGTAGCTTTCTTT. The J gene is TRBJ1-1, the V gene TRBV2; D unresolved. V was cut by 7 bases and J by 10 bases, with 22 bases left in between. Germline V gene sequence: CDR1 SNHLY, CDR2 FYNNEI. The CDR3 loop spans 14 amino acids.

For the CDR3, the DNA is TGTGCCAGCAGCGGGAGGGAAGCCGCAGATACGCAGTATTTT. It translates to CASSGREAADTQYF. This chain connects TRBV7-9 to TRBJ2-3; the match to TRBD2 covers 7 bases. Trimming removed 5 bases from V and 4 bases from J; junction bases left unmatched: 6. The CDR3 length is 14 residues. Germline V gene data show CDR1 as SEHNR and CDR2 as FQNEAQ (reference sequence). Complete variable domain (other parts from reference TRBV7-9 and TRBJ2-3): DTGVSQNPRHKITKRGQNVTFRCDPISEHNRLYWYRQTLGQGPEFLTYFQNEAQLEKSRLLSDRFSAERPKGSFSTLEIQRTEQGDSAMYLCASSGREAADTQYFGPGTRLTVL.

This clone was detected only a few times. The chain links TRBV4-1 to TRBJ2-4; TRBD1 is a possible D gene (5 bases). The CDR3 length is 19 residues. The germline V gene has CDR1 MGHRA and CDR2 YSYEKL. The germline V and J ends were trimmed by 5 bases and 0 bases, with 23 bases remaining between them. The CDR3 here is CASSSRVYYSQLAKNIQYF. DNA for the CDR3: TGCGCCAGCAGCTCCAGGGTTTACTATTCCCAACTAGCCAAAAACATTCAGTACTTC.

This clone has more than one count but fewer than ten. The CDR3 DNA is TGTGCCAGCAGGGGACTAGCGGGAGTAAAGGAGCAGTACTTC. It specifies CASRGLAGVKEQYF. This chain links TRBV27 with TRBJ2-7, with 14 bases aligning to TRBD2. V gave up 6 bases and J gave up 7 bases; unmatched junction bases: 5. CDR3 length: 14 residues. In germline, CDR1 is MNHEY, CDR2 SMNVEV (reference sequence).

DNA of the CDR3: TGTGCCAGCGGGCGGGGGGGCTTCAACGAGCAGTACTTC. This codes for CASGRGGFNEQYF. This chain links TRBV6-1 with TRBJ2-7, with 9 bases aligning to TRBD2. The germline V gene encodes CDR1 MNHNS and CDR2 SASEGT. The CDR3 extends over 13 amino acids. V lost 8 bases, J lost 5 bases, and 7 bases stayed unmatched.

This chain links TRBV6-4 with TRBJ1-5; D uncertain. The germline gives CDR1 MRHNA, CDR2 SNTAGT. This CDR3 has 14 amino acids. The V gene lost 4 bases and the J gene lost 7 bases, with 14 bases spanning the gap. In nucleotides, the CDR3 is TGTGCCAGCAGTGGGGGAGGGTTGAAACAGCCCCAGCATTTT. It translates to CASSGGGLKQPQHF.

The chain is built from TRBV7-9 and TRBJ1-2; D is possibly TRBD1 (5 bases). This CDR3 spans 13 amino acids. Germline CDR1 and CDR2: SEHNR and FQNEAQ (reference sequence). V lost 5 bases and J lost 8, with 15 bases in between. CDR3 amino acids: CASSLVGGEGYTF. CDR3 sequence (DNA): TGTGCCAGCAGCCTGGTGGGAGGGGAGGGCTACACCTTC.

V usage is TRBV4-1 and J usage is TRBJ1-1, with D maybe TRBD1 (6 bases). The CDR3 runs to 14 residues. Between the trimmed V and J ends, which lost 3 bases and 5 bases, there was a span of 13 bases. CDR1 is MGHRA, CDR2 YSYEKL, per germline. The CDR3 here is CASSQRGGTTEAFF. CDR3 DNA sequence: TGCGCCAGCAGCCAGAGGGGGGGGACAACTGAAGCTTTCTTT.

The chain combines TRBV2 with TRBJ2-3; maybe TRBD2 (6 bases). Germline V gene sequence: CDR1 SNHLY, CDR2 FYNNEI. This CDR3 contains 12 residues. Trimming pared 6 bases from V and 10 bases from J, leaving 14 bases between. The CDR3 sequence is CASRAQGGAQYF. CDR3 DNA sequence: TGTGCCAGCAGGGCTCAGGGAGGTGCGCAGTATTTT. Drawing the rest from reference TRBV2 and TRBJ2-3, the complete variable domain is EPEVTQTPSHQVTQMGQEVILRCVPISNHLYFYWYRQILGQKVEFLVSFYNNEISEKSEIFDDQFSVERPDGSNFTLKIRSTKLEDSAMYFCASRAQGGAQYFGPGTRLTVL.